This TCR beta chain is drawn from a study of prognosis after radiotherapy for stage I lung cancer. Study background: Tumors were squamous cell carcinoma in several patients and adenocarcinoma in approximately eleven. A median of roughly seven months after radiotherapy, distant metastases were seen in several patients, while no significant progression was shown by 15.

The study amplified the TCR beta CDR3 region from genomic DNA. This amplification was carried out by two rounds of multiplex PCR. Every TRBV and TRBJ gene had its own specific primer in first-round PCR. TCRdb independently ran MiXCR on the multiplex PCR reads; one entry per CDR3 protein. This sample yields approximately 18,000 distinct CDR3 sequences, of which over 15% are seen a single time; around 40% belongs to the top ten. With 1 base removed from V and 5 bases from J, the gap between germline ends came to 10 bases. Germline-derived CDR1 and CDR2 are SGDLS and YYNGEE. This CDR3 spans 13 amino acids. By share, this clonotype counts as medium-sized.

This material consisted of PBMCs, taken before or after stereotactic body radiation therapy (not recorded which). The chain carries TRBV9 and TRBJ2-7; no reliable D call. This TCR came from a donor aged 50 or older with non-small cell lung cancer. CDR3 sequence (DNA): TGTGCCAGCAGCGTACAATCCCGGGACGAGCAGTACTTC. Its protein is CASSVQSRDEQYF.